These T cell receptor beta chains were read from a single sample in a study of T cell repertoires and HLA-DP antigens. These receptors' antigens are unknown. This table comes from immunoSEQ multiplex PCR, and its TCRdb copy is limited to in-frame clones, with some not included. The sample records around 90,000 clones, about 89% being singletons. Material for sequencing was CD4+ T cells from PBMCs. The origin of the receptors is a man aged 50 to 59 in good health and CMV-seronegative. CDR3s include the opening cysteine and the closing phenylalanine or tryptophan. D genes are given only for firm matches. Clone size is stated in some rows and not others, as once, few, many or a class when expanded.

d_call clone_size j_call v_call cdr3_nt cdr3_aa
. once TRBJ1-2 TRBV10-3 TGTGCCATCAGTGAATCGGGGAACTATGGCTACACCTTC CAISESGNYGYTF
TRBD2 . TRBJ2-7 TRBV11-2 TGTGCCAGCAGCCGAGCGGGGGGGTGGGACTCCTACGAGCAGTACTTC CASSRAGGWDSYEQYF
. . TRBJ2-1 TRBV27 TGTGCCAGCAGTCCCGGACAGTGGAACACCTACAATGAGCAGTTCTTC CASSPGQWNTYNEQFF
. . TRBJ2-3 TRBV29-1 TGCAGCGTTGCTCCGGTAAATACGCAGTATTTT CSVAPVNTQYF
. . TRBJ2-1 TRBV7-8 TGTGCCAGCAGTCTAGGCCCCGGAGGCTATGAGCAGTTCTTC CASSLGPGGYEQFF
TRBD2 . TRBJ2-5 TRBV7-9 TGTGCCAGCAGCCCCGCGGGTGGCGGGGGCCAAGAGACCCAGTACTTC CASSPAGGGGQETQYF
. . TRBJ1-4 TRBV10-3 TGTGCCCCCCACGAATTGGGTCGTCTCAATGAAAAACTGTTTTTT CAPHELGRLNEKLFF
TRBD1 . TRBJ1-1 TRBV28 TGTGCCAGCAGCTTATGGGACAGGGAAGACACTGAAGCTTTCTTT CASSLWDREDTEAFF
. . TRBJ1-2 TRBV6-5 TGTGCCAGCAGTCCTCAAGTCCTCAATGGCTACACCTTC CASSPQVLNGYTF
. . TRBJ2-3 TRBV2 TGTGCCAGCAATACAAGGCCAGATACGCAGTATTTT CASNTRPDTQYF
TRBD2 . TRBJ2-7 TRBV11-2 TGTGCCAGCAGCCCTATCGGGGGGGCGGACTCCTACGAGCAGTACTTC CASSPIGGADSYEQYF
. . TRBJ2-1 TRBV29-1 TGCAGCGTTAGTTTCTCCTACAATGAGCAGTTCTTC CSVSFSYNEQFF
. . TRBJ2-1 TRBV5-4 TGTGCCAGCAGCTTGGGGACCTACCCCGACAATGAGCAGTTCTTC CASSLGTYPDNEQFF
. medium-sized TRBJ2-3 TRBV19 TGTGCCAGTAGACAAGCGGGAGATACGCAGTATTTT CASRQAGDTQYF
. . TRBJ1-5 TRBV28 TGTGCCAGCAGTTTGAGGTTGCAGCCCCAGCATTTT CASSLRLQPQHF
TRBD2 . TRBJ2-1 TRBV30 TGTGCCTTGGAAGGCGCGGGGGGGAGGAATGAGCAGTTCTTC CALEGAGGRNEQFF
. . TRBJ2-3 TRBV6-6 TGTGCCAGCAGTTCTAGAGGTGCAAATACGCAGTATTTT CASSSRGANTQYF
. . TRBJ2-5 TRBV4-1 TGCGCCAGCAAGAGGGTAGAGATAACCCAAGAGACCCAGTACTTC CASKRVEITQETQYF
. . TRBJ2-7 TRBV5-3 TGTGCCAGAAGCTCAAACCGGGACCCCCTTTTTGGGCACGAGCAGTACTTC CARSSNRDPLFGHEQYF
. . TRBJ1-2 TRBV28 TGTGCCAGCAGTACCCGACAGTATGGCTACACCTTC CASSTRQYGYTF
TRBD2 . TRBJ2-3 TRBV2 TGTGCCAGCATGAGCGGGGGGGGAGATACGCAGTATTTT CASMSGGGDTQYF
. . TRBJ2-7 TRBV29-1 TGCAGCGTTGAAGCTACAGGGTTCTCCGAGCAGTACTTC CSVEATGFSEQYF
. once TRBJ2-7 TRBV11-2 TGTGCCAGCAGCTTAGGTTCAGTACCAACCTACGAGCAGTACTTC CASSLGSVPTYEQYF
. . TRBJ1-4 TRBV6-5 TGTGCCAGCAGGCAGGGTTCCGCTAATGAAAAACTGTTTTTT CASRQGSANEKLFF
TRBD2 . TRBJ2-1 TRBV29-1 TGCAGCGGAGCGGGAGGGCCGGGATACAATGAGCAGTTCTTC CSGAGGPGYNEQFF
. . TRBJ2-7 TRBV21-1 TGTGCCAGCAGCAAGGGGGATACCGACGAGCAGTACTTC CASSKGDTDEQYF
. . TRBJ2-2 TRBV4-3 TGCGCCAGCAGCCAACGATTCCAGCTTCCCGGGGAGCTGTTTTTT CASSQRFQLPGELFF
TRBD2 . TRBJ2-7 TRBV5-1 TGCGCCAGCAGCTTGGCCGCTAGCGGGGGCTACGAGCAGTACTTC CASSLAASGGYEQYF
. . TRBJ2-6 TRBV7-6 TGTGCCAGCAGCTTAAGGGCCCAATCTGGGGCCAACGTCCTGACTTTC CASSLRAQSGANVLTF
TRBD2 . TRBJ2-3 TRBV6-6 TGTGCCAGCAGTACTACTAGCGGGGACACAGATACGCAGTATTTT CASSTTSGDTDTQYF
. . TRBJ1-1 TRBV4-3 TGCGCCAGCAGCTTCCCGCCAGGGTTCACTGAAGCTTTCTTT CASSFPPGFTEAFF
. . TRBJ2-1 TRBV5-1 TGCGCCAGCAGCTTGGCCCGTGGGGACAATGAGCAGTTCTTC CASSLARGDNEQFF
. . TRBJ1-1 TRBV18 TGTGCCAGCTCACCGCAGGACACTGAAGCTTTCTTT CASSPQDTEAFF
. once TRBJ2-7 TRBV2 TGTGCCAGCAGAGAAGTGAGTACGGGGTACGAGCAGTACTTC CASREVSTGYEQYF
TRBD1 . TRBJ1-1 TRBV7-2 TGTGCCAGCAGCCGGGACAGGGGCCTTTACACTGAAGCTTTCTTT CASSRDRGLYTEAFF
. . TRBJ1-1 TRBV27 TGTGCCAGCAGTTTATACGCAGGCAACACTGAAGCTTTCTTT CASSLYAGNTEAFF
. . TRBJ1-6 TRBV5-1 TGCGCCAGCAGCTCCCCAAGGGAGGGTTCCTATAATTCACCCCTCCACTTT CASSSPREGSYNSPLHF
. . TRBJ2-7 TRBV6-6 TGTGCCAGCAGTTCCCTCGGTGGGGGGGAGCAGTACTTC CASSSLGGGEQYF
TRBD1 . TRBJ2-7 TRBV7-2 TGTGCCAGCAGCTACTCGGGACAGGGGACGCGGCAGTACTTC CASSYSGQGTRQYF
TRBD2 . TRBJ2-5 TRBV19 TGTGCCAGCGCCGCCCCGGGGAGCGGGAGAGAGACCCAGTACTTC CASAAPGSGRETQYF